One sample yielded the 6 T cell receptor beta chains listed below, sequenced in a study of blood T cell repertoires in COVID-19. Using immunoSEQ multiplex PCR, the repertoire was profiled, and TCRdb retains in-frame clones only, with some absent. The sample records approximately 150,000 clones, over 60% being singletons. Specimen: peripheral blood. The receptors were gathered from a man in his fifties or sixties with acute or convalescent COVID-19.

This chain joins TRBV7-9 and TRBJ2-1; TRBD1 is a possible D gene (6 bases). V was trimmed by 3 bases and J by 9 bases, leaving 12 bases between them. The CDR3 has 13 residues. CDR1 SEHNR and CDR2 FQNEAQ come from the germline V gene (reference sequence). CDR3 nucleotide sequence: TGTGCCAGCAGCTTGGCAGGGGTCCCTGAGCAGTTCTTC. Translation: CASSLAGVPEQFF.

V usage is TRBV7-3 and J usage is TRBJ1-2; possible D gene TRBD1, 6 bases. This CDR3 spans 15 amino acids. Germline V CDR1 and CDR2: SGHTA, FQGTGA. Trimming stripped 5 bases from V and 4 bases from J, with 17 bases between. The chain's CDR3 is CASSPNGDTGYGYTF. DNA of the CDR3: TGTGCCAGCAGCCCGAATGGGGACACAGGCTATGGCTACACCTTC.

The chain carries TRBV5-8 and TRBJ1-5; D gene unclear. V was trimmed by 7 bases and J by 0 bases, leaving 11 bases between them. CDR1 is SGHTS, CDR2 YDEGEE, per germline. The CDR3 extends over 14 amino acids. CDR3 in amino acids: CASRLEYSNQPQHF. Written as DNA, the CDR3 is TGTGCCAGCCGACTAGAATATAGCAATCAGCCCCAGCATTTT.

This rearrangement joins TRBV5-1 to TRBJ2-1; TRBD2 agrees at 10 bases. Germline assignment: CDR1 SGHRS and CDR2 YFSETQ. This CDR3 has 16 amino acids. After removal of 2 bases from V and 0 bases from J, the junction contained 2 bases not matched to a gene. CDR3 loop: CASSFVAGGSYNEQFF. The CDR3, as DNA: TGCGCCAGCAGCTTCGTAGCGGGGGGCTCCTACAATGAGCAGTTCTTC. Using reference TRBV5-1 and TRBJ2-1 for the parts outside the CDR3, the full variable domain is KAGVTQTPRYLIKTRGQQVTLSCSPISGHRSVSWYQQTPGQGLQFLFEYFSETQRNKGNFPGRFSGRQFSNSRSEMNVSTLELGDSALYLCASSFVAGGSYNEQFFGPGTRLTVL.

This clone was recorded a few times. Other DNA sequences in the sample encode the same CDR3. The chain joins TRBV12-2 to TRBJ2-5; the table assigns TRBD1, which was not confirmed against the DNA. TRBV12-2 is marked as a pseudogene. This CDR3 is 22 amino acids long. The CDR3 sequence is CASRLEPSGQGERRPAQETQYF. For the CDR3, the DNA is TGTGCAAGTCGCTTAGAACCGTCGGGACAGGGGGAAAGGAGGCCGGCCCAAGAGACCCAGTACTTC.

This sequence joins TRBV12-5 and TRBJ1-5; maybe TRBD1 (5 bases). The CDR3 is 16 amino acids. In germline, CDR1 is LGHNT, CDR2 FRNRAP. V lost 0 bases, J lost 3 bases, and 12 bases lay in between. The CDR3 loop is CASGLVLGQPNQPQHF. CDR3 bases: TGTGCTAGTGGTTTGGTACTGGGGCAGCCCAATCAGCCCCAGCATTTT.